Sequencing of this TCR beta chain was carried out in a study of long-term antiretroviral therapy in people with HIV (dated by TCRdb to 2021 to 2024). Study-level background: The earliest samples were collected roughly a decade before the 2015 WHO recommendation for immediate ART, at a time when ART was usually postponed until CD4 counts fell. A retrospective serial study tested whether ART initiation and durable HIV suppression were associated with changes in peripheral blood TRB repertoire composition and diversity. A total of around 190 cryopreserved PBMC samples came from a few dozen adults with confirmed HIV infection and were collected serially over a mean of approximately six years (range 1-12). About 40% of the roughly 30 participants with HIV were female. No cross-contamination during QIAcube processing turned up in test extractions that ran a monoclonal T-cell line alongside 25 to 35 polyclonal samples.

The immunoSEQ hsTCRB v3.0 assay was used at survey level resolution to sequence the TRB variable region. TRB sequencing targeted a depth of roughly 35,000-50,000 T-cell genomes per sample. TRB libraries were pooled and sequenced on an Illumina MiSeq using a v3 150-cycle kit. The study's processing was this. Repertoire analysis was performed in R inside a reproducible Nextflow workflow that covered QC, data transformation and analysis. LymphoSeq2, an R package for AIRR-Seq data exploration, was used to implement custom analyses. A few samples yielding fewer than 5000 total TRB sequences were excluded, leaving about 190 analyzed HIV repertoires. Among the 180 to 200 HIV repertoires that were kept, around 60 were collected before ART initiation and roughly 130 were collected after ART initiation. Repertoires were downsampled to 5000 TRB nucleotide sequences, and summary statistics were averaged over 100 downsampling iterations. The analysis kept only TRB sequences whose CDR3 regions were at least seven amino acids long. A Shannon entropy-derived clonality score and the Gini coefficient were used to measure diversity. In the repertoire networks, any two of the top 5000 CDR3 amino acid sequences were connected whenever the two sequences differed by an edit distance of one. GLIPH2 predicted antigen specificity groups and MHC restriction for TRB CDR3 amino acid sequences. To flag known associations with CMV, EBV, HIV or tissue antigens, CDR3 amino acid sequences were compared against VDJdb and McPAS-TCR. Pre-ART, post-ART and control groups were compared with Wilcoxon signed-rank tests and Holm-Bonferroni correction. TCRdb obtained this table from immuneACCESS and retained in-frame rearrangements with V and J assigned. These tables miss some clones; where compared with another copy, unresolved V genes account for less than half of the shortfall, and the remainder is unexplained. For V, J and clone size, that table is used; D and trimming come from the DNA. This sample gives tens of thousands of clones in total; 80% to 90% of them show up just once. Around 3% of the sample is in the top ten clones.

To be included, a participant needed at least one PBMC sample from before ART initiation plus at least two post-ART samples. Treatment was received in the United States of America by all participants with HIV. Before DNA extraction, cryopreserved samples containing roughly 1-11 million PBMC were thawed and washed. At the time of the earliest PBMC sample, participants with HIV were aged between roughly 20 and 54 years. PBMC samples were contributed by each participant from 1-4 timepoints before ART initiation and 2-8 timepoints after ART initiation, with a median of 7 samples. Serial HIV viral load, CD4+ T-cell count, ART history and demographic data were obtained for every participant. Genomic DNA was extracted from unsorted PBMC with a Qiagen kit on a QIAcube, processed in batches of 12 samples. Only a few counts were recorded for this clone. This clone's antigen is unknown. Base qualities are not at hand, and no much larger clone is one base apart.

The study at large found these results: Because cell numbers in pre-ART samples were limited, unsorted PBMC were profiled instead of sorted CD4+ and CD8+ T cells. Expanded TRB clones identified before ART initiation dominated the repertoire across all time points, though the dominance fluctuated and decreased in many PLHIV after ART. The samples were dated from about 2003 to 2017, and the ART regimens that were used may be less effective than current ART regimens. Inferences about post-ART repertoire changes were limited because no data were available on ART adherence, viral resistance or therapy changes. Starting ART was linked to a significant rise in TRB diversity, yet even with long-term ART the diversity remained significantly lower than in transplant donor controls. Owing to limited PBMC availability, only the TCR beta chain was sequenced, without alpha chain pairing. HIV repertoires had narrower CDR3 length ranges than controls, and the network structure suggested an antigen-experienced repertoire that shifted only slightly toward naive after ART.

The specimen was unsorted PBMCs, collected 2.6 years after starting antiretroviral therapy. The clonotype was recovered from a woman aged 50 to 60 with HIV.

The CDR3 corresponds to CASSYLGGRGYEQYF. The nucleotide sequence is given as TGTGCCAGCAGTTACTTAGGGGGGCGAGGCTACGAGCAGTACTTC. The receptor chain draws on TRBV6-6 and TRBJ2-7; the D region is possibly TRBD1 or TRBD2, each matching across 6 bases. As encoded in the germline V gene (reference sequence), CDR1 is MNHNY while CDR2 is SVGAGI. The V and J ends are trimmed by 1 base and 3 bases, leaving 13 bases between them. From its cysteine to its phenylalanine, the CDR3 spans 15 amino acids. Only the CDR3 DNA is retained, 45 bases long and in frame from the first base.